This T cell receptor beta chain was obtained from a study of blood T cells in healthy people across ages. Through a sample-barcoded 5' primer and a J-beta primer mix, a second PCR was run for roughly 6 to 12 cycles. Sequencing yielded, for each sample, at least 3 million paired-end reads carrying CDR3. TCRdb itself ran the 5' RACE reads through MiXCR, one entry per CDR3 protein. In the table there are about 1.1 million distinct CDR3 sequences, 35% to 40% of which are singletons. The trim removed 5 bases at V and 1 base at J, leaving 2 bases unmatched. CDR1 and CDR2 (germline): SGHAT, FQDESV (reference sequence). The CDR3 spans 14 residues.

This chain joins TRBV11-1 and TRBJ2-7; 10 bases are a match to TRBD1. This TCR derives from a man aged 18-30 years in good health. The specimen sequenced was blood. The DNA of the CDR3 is TGTGCCAGCAGCGGACAGGGGGAATCCTACGAGCAGTACTTC. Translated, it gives CASSGQGESYEQYF.